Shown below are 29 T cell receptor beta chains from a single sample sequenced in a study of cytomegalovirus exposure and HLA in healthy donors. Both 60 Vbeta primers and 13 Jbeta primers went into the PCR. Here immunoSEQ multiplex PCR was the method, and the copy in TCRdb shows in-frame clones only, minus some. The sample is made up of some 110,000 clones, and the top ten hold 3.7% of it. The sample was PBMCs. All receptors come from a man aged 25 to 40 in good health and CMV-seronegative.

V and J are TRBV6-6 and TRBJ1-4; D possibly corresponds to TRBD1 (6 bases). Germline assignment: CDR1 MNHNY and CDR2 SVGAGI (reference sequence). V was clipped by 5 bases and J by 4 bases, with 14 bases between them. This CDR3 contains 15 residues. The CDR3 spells CASSPTGLVNEKLFF. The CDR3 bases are TGTGCCAGCAGTCCCACAGGGTTGGTTAATGAAAAACTGTTTTTT.

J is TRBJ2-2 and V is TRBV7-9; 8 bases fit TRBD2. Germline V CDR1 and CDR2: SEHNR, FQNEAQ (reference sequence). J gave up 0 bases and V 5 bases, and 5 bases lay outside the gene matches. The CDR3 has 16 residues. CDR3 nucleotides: TGTGCCAGCAGCGAAGTACTAGCGGCGAACACCGGGGAGCTGTTTTTT. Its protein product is CASSEVLAANTGELFF.

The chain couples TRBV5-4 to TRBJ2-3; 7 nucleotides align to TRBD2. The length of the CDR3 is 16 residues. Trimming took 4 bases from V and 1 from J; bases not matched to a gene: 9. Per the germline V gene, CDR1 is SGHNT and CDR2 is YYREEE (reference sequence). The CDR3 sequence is CASSGKGGGGTDTQYF. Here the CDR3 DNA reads TGTGCCAGCAGCGGCAAGGGCGGGGGTGGCACAGATACGCAGTATTTT.

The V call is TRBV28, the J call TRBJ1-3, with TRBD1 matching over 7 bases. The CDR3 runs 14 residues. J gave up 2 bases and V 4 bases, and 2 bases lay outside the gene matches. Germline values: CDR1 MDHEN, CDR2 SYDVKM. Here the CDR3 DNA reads TGTGCCAGCAGTTCTGGGACAGCTGGAAACACCATATATTTT. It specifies CASSSGTAGNTIYF.

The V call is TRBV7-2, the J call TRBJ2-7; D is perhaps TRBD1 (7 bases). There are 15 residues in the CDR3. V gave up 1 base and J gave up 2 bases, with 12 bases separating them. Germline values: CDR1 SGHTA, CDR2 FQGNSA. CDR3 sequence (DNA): TGTGCCAGCAGCTTAGAAGGAGGGGGCCCCTACGAGCAGTACTTC. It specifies CASSLEGGGPYEQYF.

The CDR3 DNA follows: TGTGCCAGTAGTATAAACGGGGCTGGAAACACCATATATTTT. It translates to CASSINGAGNTIYF. V usage is TRBV19 and J usage is TRBJ1-3; D call uncertain. Germline CDR1 LNHDA, CDR2 SQIVND (reference sequence). This CDR3 has 14 amino acids. V lost 2 bases and J lost 2, with 7 bases in between.

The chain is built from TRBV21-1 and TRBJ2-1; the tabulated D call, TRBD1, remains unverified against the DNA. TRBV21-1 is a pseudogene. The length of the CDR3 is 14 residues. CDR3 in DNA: TGTGCCAGCAGCAAAGGTCAGGGTATAAATGAGCAGTTCTTC. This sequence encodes CASSKGQGINEQFF.

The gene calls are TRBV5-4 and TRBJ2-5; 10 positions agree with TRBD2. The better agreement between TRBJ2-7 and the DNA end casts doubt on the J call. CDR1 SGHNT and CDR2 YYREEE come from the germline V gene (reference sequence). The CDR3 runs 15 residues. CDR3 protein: CASSLAQRGGGEQYF. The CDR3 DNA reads TGTGCCAGCAGCTTGGCCCAGCGGGGGGGCGGCGAGCAGTACTTC.

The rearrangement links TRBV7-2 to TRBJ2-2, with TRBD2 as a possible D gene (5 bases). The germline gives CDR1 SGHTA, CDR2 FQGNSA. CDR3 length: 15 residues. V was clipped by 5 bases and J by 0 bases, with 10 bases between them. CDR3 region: CASSLTTSNTGELFF. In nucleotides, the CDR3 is TGTGCCAGCAGCCTGACTACTTCGAACACCGGGGAGCTGTTTTTT.

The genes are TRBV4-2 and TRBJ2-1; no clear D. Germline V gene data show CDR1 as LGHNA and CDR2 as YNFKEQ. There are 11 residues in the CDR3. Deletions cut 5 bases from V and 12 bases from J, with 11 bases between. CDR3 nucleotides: TGTGCCAGCAGCGGTGTCCAGGTGCAGTTCTTC. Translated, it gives CASSGVQVQFF.

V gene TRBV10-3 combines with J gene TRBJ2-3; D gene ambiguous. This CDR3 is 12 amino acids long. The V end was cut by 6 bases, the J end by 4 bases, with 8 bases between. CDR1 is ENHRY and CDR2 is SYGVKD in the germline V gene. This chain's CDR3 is CAISPEADTQYF. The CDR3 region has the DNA TGTGCCATCAGCCCCGAGGCAGATACGCAGTATTTT.

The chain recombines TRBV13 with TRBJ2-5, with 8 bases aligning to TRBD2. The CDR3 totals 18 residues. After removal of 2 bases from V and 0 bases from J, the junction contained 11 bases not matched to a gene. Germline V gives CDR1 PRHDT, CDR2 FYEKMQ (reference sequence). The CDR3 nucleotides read TGTGCCAGCAGCTTACGACCTACTAGCGGCAAGTACCAAGAGACCCAGTACTTC. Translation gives CASSLRPTSGKYQETQYF. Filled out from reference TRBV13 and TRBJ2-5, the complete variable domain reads AAGVIQSPRHLIKEKRETATLKCYPIPRHDTVYWYQQGPGQDPQFLISFYEKMQSDKGSIPDRFSAQQFSDYHSELNMSSLELGDSALYFCASSLRPTSGKYQETQYFGPGTRLLVL.

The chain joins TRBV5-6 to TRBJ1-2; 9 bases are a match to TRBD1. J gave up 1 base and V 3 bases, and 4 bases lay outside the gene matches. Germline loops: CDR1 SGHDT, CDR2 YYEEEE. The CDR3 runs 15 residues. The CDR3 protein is CASSSGTGINYGYTF. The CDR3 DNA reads TGTGCCAGCAGCTCGGGGACAGGGATTAACTATGGCTACACCTTC.

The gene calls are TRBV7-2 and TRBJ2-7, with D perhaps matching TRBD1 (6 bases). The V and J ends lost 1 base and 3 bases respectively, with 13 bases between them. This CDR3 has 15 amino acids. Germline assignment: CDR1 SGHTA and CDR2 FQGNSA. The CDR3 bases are TGTGCCAGCAGCTTAGGGCCCCAGGGGCTCTACGAGCAGTACTTC. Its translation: CASSLGPQGLYEQYF.

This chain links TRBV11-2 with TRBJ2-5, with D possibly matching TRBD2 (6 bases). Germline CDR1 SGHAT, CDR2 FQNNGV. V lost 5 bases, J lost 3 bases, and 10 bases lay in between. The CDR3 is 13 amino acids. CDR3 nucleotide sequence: TGTGCCAGCAGCCTGGGACTTAAAGAGACCCAGTACTTC. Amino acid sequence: CASSLGLKETQYF.

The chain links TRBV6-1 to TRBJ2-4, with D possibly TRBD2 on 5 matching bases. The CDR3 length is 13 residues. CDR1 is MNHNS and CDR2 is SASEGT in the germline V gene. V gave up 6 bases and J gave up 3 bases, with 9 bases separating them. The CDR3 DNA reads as TGTGCCAGCAGGGAGGTTGTCAAAAACATTCAGTACTTC. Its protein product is CASREVVKNIQYF.

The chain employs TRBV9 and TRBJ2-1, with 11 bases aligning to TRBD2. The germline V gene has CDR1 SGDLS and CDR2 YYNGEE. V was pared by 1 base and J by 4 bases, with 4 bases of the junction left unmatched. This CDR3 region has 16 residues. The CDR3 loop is CASSVTGTSGYNEQFF. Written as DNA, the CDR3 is TGTGCCAGCAGCGTAACCGGGACTAGCGGATACAATGAGCAGTTCTTC.

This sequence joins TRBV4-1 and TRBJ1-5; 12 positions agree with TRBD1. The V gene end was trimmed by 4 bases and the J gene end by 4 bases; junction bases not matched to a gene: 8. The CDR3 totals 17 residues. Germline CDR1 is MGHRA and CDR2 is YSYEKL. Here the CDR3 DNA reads TGCGCCAGCAGCCGAGGTGGGACAGGGGGCGCGAATCAGCCCCAGCATTTT. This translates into CASSRGGTGGANQPQHF.

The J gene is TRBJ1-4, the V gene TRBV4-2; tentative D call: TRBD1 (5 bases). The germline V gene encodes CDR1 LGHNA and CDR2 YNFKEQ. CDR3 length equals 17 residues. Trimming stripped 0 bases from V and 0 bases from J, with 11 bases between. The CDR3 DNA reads TGTGCCAGCAGCCAAGAACCAGGGTTAGCAACTAATGAAAAACTGTTTTTT. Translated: CASSQEPGLATNEKLFF.

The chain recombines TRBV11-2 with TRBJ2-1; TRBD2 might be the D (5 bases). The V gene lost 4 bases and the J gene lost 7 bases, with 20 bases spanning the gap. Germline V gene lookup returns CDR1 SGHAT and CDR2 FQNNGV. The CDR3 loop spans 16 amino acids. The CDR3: CASSSSGLRSRNEQFF. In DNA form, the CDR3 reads TGTGCCAGCAGCTCCTCCGGACTTCGATCGAGGAATGAGCAGTTCTTC.

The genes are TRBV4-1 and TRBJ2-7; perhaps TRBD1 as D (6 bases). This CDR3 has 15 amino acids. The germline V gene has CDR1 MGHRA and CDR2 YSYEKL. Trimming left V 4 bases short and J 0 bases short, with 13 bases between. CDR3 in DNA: TGCGCCAGCAGCCCCCAGGGGCGCGGCTCCTACGAGCAGTACTTC. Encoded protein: CASSPQGRGSYEQYF.

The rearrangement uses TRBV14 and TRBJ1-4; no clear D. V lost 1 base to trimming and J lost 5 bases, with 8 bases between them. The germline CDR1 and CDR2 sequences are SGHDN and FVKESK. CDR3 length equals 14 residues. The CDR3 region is CASSQVGKNEKLFF. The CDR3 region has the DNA TGTGCCAGCAGCCAAGTCGGGAAAAATGAAAAACTGTTTTTT.

CDR3 coding DNA: TGTGCCAGCAGCCGGGGGACAGGCAATCAGCCCCAGCATTTT. Amino acid sequence: CASSRGTGNQPQHF. This rearrangement joins TRBV6-5 to TRBJ1-5; 7 bases align to TRBD1. V dropped 6 bases and J dropped 2; count of bases not matched to a gene: 4. The CDR3 is 14 residues long. Per the germline V gene, CDR1 is MNHEY and CDR2 is SVGAGI.

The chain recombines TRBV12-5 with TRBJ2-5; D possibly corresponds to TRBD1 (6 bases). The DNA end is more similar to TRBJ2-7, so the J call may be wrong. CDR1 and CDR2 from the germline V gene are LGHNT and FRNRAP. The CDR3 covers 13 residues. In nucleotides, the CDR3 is TGTGCTAGTGGTTCTACAGGGAGCCACGAGCAGTACTTC. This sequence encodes CASGSTGSHEQYF.

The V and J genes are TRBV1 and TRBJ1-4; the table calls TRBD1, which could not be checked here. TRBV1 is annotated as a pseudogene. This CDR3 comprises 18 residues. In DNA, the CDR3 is TGCACCAGCAGCCAAGATACCCCTACAGGGGCCAAAAGGGAAAAACCGTTTTTT. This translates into CTSSQDTPTGAKREKPFF.

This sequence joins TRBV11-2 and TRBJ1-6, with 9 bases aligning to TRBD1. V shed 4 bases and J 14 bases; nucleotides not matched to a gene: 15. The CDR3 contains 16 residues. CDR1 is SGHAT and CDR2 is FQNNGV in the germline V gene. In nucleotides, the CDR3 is TGTGCCAGCAGCTCCTACAGGGGGCCTAGGGGAATTGCCCTCCACTTT. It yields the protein CASSSYRGPRGIALHF.

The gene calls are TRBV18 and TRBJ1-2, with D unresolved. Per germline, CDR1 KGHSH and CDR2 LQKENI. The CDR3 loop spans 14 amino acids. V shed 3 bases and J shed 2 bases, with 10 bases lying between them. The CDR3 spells CASSPNSGNYGYTF. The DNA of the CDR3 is TGTGCCAGCTCACCGAATTCGGGGAACTATGGCTACACCTTC.

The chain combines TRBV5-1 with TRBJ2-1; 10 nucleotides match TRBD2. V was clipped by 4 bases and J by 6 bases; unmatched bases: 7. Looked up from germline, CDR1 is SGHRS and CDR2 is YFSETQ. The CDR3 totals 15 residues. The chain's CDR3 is CASSLQRGGSNEQFF. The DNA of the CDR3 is TGCGCCAGCAGCCTCCAGCGGGGGGGGTCCAATGAGCAGTTCTTC.

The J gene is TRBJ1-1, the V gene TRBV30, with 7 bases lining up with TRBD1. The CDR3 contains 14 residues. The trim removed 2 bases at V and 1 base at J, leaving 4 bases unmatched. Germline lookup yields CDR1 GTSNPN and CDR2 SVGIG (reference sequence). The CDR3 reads CAWSSGQRNTEAFF. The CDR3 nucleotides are TGTGCCTGGAGTTCGGGACAGAGGAACACTGAAGCTTTCTTT.